Each of the 2 T cell receptor beta chains below was sequenced from the same sample in a study of T cell responses to AZD1222 COVID-19 vaccine. TCRdb keeps only in-frame clones here, not all; method: immunoSEQ multiplex PCR. The sample has over 100,000 clones, roughly 86% seen once. Specimen: peripheral blood, collected 28 days after the second AZD1222 dose. The receptors stem from an adult who received the AZD1222 COVID-19 vaccine.

The chain couples TRBV19 to TRBJ1-4; 9 positions match TRBD1. Trimming removed 5 bases from V and 7 bases from J; junction bases left unmatched: 11. Germline-derived CDR1 and CDR2 are LNHDA and SQIVND (reference sequence). CDR3 length: 16 residues. The CDR3 sequence: CASSPTGGTGSEKLFF. The DNA of the CDR3 is TGTGCCAGTAGTCCCACCGGTGGGACAGGGTCTGAAAAACTGTTTTTT.

The rearrangement joins TRBV4-1 to TRBJ1-2; 9 nucleotides agree with TRBD1. Germline lookup yields CDR1 MGHRA and CDR2 YSYEKL. With 3 bases clipped from V and 5 bases from J, the junction kept 10 bases outside the gene matches. There are 16 residues in the CDR3. CDR3 sequence (DNA): TGCGCCAGCAGCCACGGGACAGGGACTTTAGGATATGGCTACACCTTC. This gives the protein CASSHGTGTLGYGYTF.